The source of this T cell receptor (beta chain) is a study of blood T cell repertoires in COVID-19. Study-wide context: Samples taken during acute and convalescent COVID-19 were collected in the United States, Italy and Spain.

Per germline, CDR1 SGDLS and CDR2 YYNGEE. The CDR3 runs 15 residues. V dropped 4 bases and J dropped 8; count of bases not matched to a gene: 10. Clones were read by immunoSEQ multiplex PCR, and TCRdb kept only the in-frame ones, dropping some. Of a few hundred thousand clones listed, around 88% are singletons. Living in about two dozen US areas, the participants were between roughly 18 and 95 years of age. The TCR originated in a woman between 40 and 50 years old with acute COVID-19. What was sequenced was PBMCs or T cells enriched from blood (not recorded which). The genes are TRBV9 and TRBJ1-4; 8 bases are a match to TRBD1. In nucleotides, the CDR3 is TGTGCCAGCAGCCTAGGGACAGGACTTTGGGAAAAACTGTTTTTT. Protein sequence: CASSLGTGLWEKLFF.